The next 10 T cell receptor beta chains were all read from a single sample in a study of identical twins. TCRdb fed the 5' RACE reads into MiXCR, producing one record per CDR3 protein. Here the sample spans roughly 540,000 distinct CDR3 sequences, less than 25% being singletons. These data were also reused for a study on T cells expressing NK-cell markers.

Specimen: CD4+ T cells sorted from blood. The receptors were gathered from a woman aged 18-30 years in good health.

The rearrangement joins TRBV5-4 to TRBJ1-2; D is undetermined. CDR1 is SGHNT and CDR2 is YYREEE in the germline V gene (reference sequence). The CDR3 is 15 amino acids. V lost 4 bases and J lost 0, with 13 bases in between. The CDR3: CASSRESWANYGYTF. The DNA for the CDR3 is TGTGCCAGCAGCAGGGAATCCTGGGCTAACTATGGCTACACCTTC. The variable domain in full, completed from reference TRBV5-4 and TRBJ1-2, reads ETGVTQSPTHLIKTRGQQVTLRCSSQSGHNTVSWYQQALGQGPQFIFQYYREEENGRGNFPPRFSGLQFPNYSSELNVNALELDDSALYLCASSRESWANYGYTFGSGTRLTVV.

In its sample, this clonotype was seen a few times. The rearrangement joins TRBV20-1 to TRBJ2-5; TRBD2 aligns across 13 bases. V dropped 6 bases and J dropped 7; count of bases not matched to a gene: 14. Germline CDR1 DFQATT, CDR2 SNEGSKA (reference sequence). The CDR3 runs 16 residues. CDR3: CSANPSTSGRIGTQYF. The DNA for the CDR3 is TGCAGTGCCAACCCCTCGACTAGCGGGAGGATCGGGACCCAGTACTTC.

This clonotype was observed a handful of times. The gene calls are TRBV5-1 and TRBJ2-7; 7 bases are a match to TRBD2. CDR3 length: 15 amino acids. The ends lost 8 bases at V and 2 bases at J; junction bases unmatched: 13. CDR1 SGHRS and CDR2 YFSETQ come from the germline V gene. As DNA, the CDR3 is TGCGCCAGTTCCCGGGGGGATAGACCCACCTACGAGCAGTACTTC. It specifies CASSRGDRPTYEQYF.

The chain has TRBV7-2 and TRBJ2-1; D is perhaps TRBD1 (5 bases). CDR3 length: 15 residues. The germline gives CDR1 SGHTA, CDR2 FQGNSA. Trimming stripped 5 bases from V and 2 bases from J, with 13 bases between. CDR3 residues: CASSQQGSTYNEQFF. The CDR3 coding sequence is TGTGCCAGCAGCCAGCAGGGTTCGACCTACAATGAGCAGTTCTTC.

This clonotype was recorded a few times. The gene calls are TRBV5-1 and TRBJ2-7, with 7 bases that match TRBD2. The CDR3 has 15 residues. V dropped 0 bases and J dropped 4; count of bases not matched to a gene: 7. Germline V lookup: CDR1 SGHRS, CDR2 YFSETQ. The CDR3 sequence is CASSLGTGGGYEQYF. For the CDR3, the DNA is TGCGCCAGCAGCTTGGGTACCGGGGGAGGGTACGAGCAGTACTTC.

This clonotype has just a few counts. The chain employs TRBV7-9 and TRBJ2-7, with TRBD1 matching over 7 bases. V trimming: 7 bases; J trimming: 6 bases; junction bases outside the gene matches: 9. Germline lookup yields CDR1 SEHNR and CDR2 FQNEAQ (reference sequence). The CDR3 has 13 residues. CDR3 region: CASNRGGRGEQYF. The CDR3 nucleotides are TGTGCCAGCAACCGAGGGGGCCGAGGCGAGCAGTACTTC.

The gene calls are TRBV7-9 and TRBJ2-7; 8 bases map to TRBD1. The CDR3 contains 13 residues. Germline V gene lookup returns CDR1 SEHNR and CDR2 FQNEAQ (reference sequence). J gave up 7 bases and V 5 bases, and 7 bases lay outside the gene matches. The CDR3 loop reads CASSRQGTGEQYF. CDR3 DNA sequence: TGTGCCAGCAGCCGACAGGGGACGGGAGAGCAGTACTTC.

At least ten counts were recorded for this clonotype. This chain uses TRBV7-2 with TRBJ1-2; 8 bases fit TRBD1. Germline CDR1 is SGHTA and CDR2 is FQGNSA. The V and J ends lost 5 bases and 5 bases, in that order; junction bases with no gene match: 7. CDR3 length: 14 residues. CDR3 region: CASSHPGQGYGYTF. CDR3 bases: TGTGCCAGCAGCCACCCCGGACAGGGTTATGGCTACACCTTC.

This clonotype appeared a few times. This chain connects TRBV5-4 to TRBJ2-1; 9 nucleotides line up with TRBD2. With V trimmed by 1 base and J by 12 bases, 11 bases remained unmatched. This CDR3 has 15 amino acids. From germline, CDR1 is SGHNT and CDR2 YYREEE (reference sequence). The CDR3 DNA sequence: TGTGCCAGCAGCTTGAAGACTAGCGGTTCTGGGGGGCAGTTCTTC. Translating gives CASSLKTSGSGGQFF. The full variable domain, completed using reference TRBV5-4 and TRBJ2-1, is ETGVTQSPTHLIKTRGQQVTLRCSSQSGHNTVSWYQQALGQGPQFIFQYYREEENGRGNFPPRFSGLQFPNYSSELNVNALELDDSALYLCASSLKTSGSGGQFFGPGTRLTVL.

This clonotype has just a few counts. This chain uses TRBV5-6 with TRBJ2-1; 10 positions agree with TRBD2. This CDR3 spans 16 amino acids. Germline V gene data show CDR1 as SGHDT and CDR2 as YYEEEE. After removal of 3 bases from V and 2 bases from J, the junction contained 5 bases not matched to a gene. CDR3 DNA sequence: TGTGCCAGCAGCTGGAGAGCGGGAGGGCCCTACAATGAGCAGTTCTTC. It codes for CASSWRAGGPYNEQFF.